The 22 T cell receptor beta chains below all came from one sample that was sequenced in a study of OX40 agonist ivuxolimab in advanced cancers. Using immunoSEQ multiplex PCR, the repertoire was profiled, and TCRdb retains in-frame clones only, with some absent. The sample includes roughly 60,000 clones, 92% of them seen just once. The sequencing used CD4+ or CD8+ T cells sorted from blood, collected in a trial of the OX40 agonist ivuxolimab. Every receptor here comes from an adult with an advanced solid tumor such as melanoma, head and neck, liver or kidney cancer.

This clone has only one observation. The chain has TRBV10-3 and TRBJ2-7; TRBD1 agrees at 10 bases. CDR3 length: 15 residues. CDR1 is ENHRY and CDR2 is SYGVKD in the germline V gene. V was clipped by 6 bases and J by 6 bases; unmatched bases: 11. The CDR3 loop is CAISHTGTGAVEQYF. Here the CDR3 DNA reads TGTGCCATCAGCCATACCGGGACAGGGGCCGTCGAGCAGTACTTC.

The rearrangement uses TRBV27 and TRBJ2-5, with 7 bases aligning to TRBD1. Germline loops: CDR1 MNHEY, CDR2 SMNVEV (reference sequence). This CDR3 is built from 15 residues. With V trimmed by 5 bases and J by 5 bases, 11 bases remained unmatched. CDR3 amino acids: CASSPSTGPGETQYF. The DNA for the CDR3 is TGTGCCAGCAGTCCTTCGACAGGGCCGGGGGAGACCCAGTACTTC.

This rearrangement joins TRBV4-2 to TRBJ2-2; TRBD2 agrees at 10 bases. The junction had 21 bases not matched to a gene; V was cut back by 3 bases and J by 5 bases. The germline gives CDR1 LGHNA, CDR2 YNFKEQ. This CDR3 has 21 residues. CDR3 sequence reads: CASSQYQARHLAGADTGELFF. The CDR3 DNA reads as TGTGCCAGCAGCCAGTACCAAGCCCGACATCTAGCGGGAGCCGATACCGGGGAGCTGTTTTTT.

The chain carries TRBV2 and TRBJ2-3, with 10 bases lining up with TRBD2. The CDR3 sequence is 15 residues long. Trimming took 6 bases from V and 1 from J; bases not matched to a gene: 4. The V gene's germline CDR1 is SNHLY and CDR2 FYNNEI. The CDR3 is CASRFSGGGTDTQYF. The CDR3, as DNA: TGTGCCAGCAGGTTCAGCGGGGGGGGCACAGATACGCAGTATTTT.

The chain combines TRBV28 with TRBJ2-7; 13 bases line up with TRBD2. V trimming: 4 bases; J trimming: 2 bases; junction bases outside the gene matches: 8. Germline values: CDR1 MDHEN, CDR2 SYDVKM. The CDR3 sequence is 17 residues long. The CDR3 loop is CASSSPRTSGGTYEQYF. The DNA of the CDR3 is TGTGCCAGCAGTTCACCCCGGACTAGCGGGGGCACCTACGAGCAGTACTTC.

V usage is TRBV4-1 and J usage is TRBJ1-3; D is unresolved. The ends were cut back, 1 base at V and 0 bases at J, with 4 bases in the middle. Germline-derived CDR1 and CDR2 are MGHRA and YSYEKL. There are 14 residues in the CDR3. CDR3 DNA: TGCGCCAGCAGCCAAGCTAGCTCTGGAAACACCATATATTTT. This translates into CASSQASSGNTIYF.

The sample holds one count of this clone. The genes are TRBV19 and TRBJ2-7; maybe TRBD2 (5 bases). CDR3 length: 14 amino acids. Trimming took 5 bases from V and 0 from J, leaving 11 bases between them. Per the germline V gene, CDR1 is LNHDA and CDR2 is SQIVND (reference sequence). The CDR3 loop is CASSPRRGSYEQYF. The CDR3, as DNA: TGTGCCAGTAGTCCGCGTCGGGGCTCCTACGAGCAGTACTTC.

The V and J genes are TRBV6-6 and TRBJ2-7; 8 nucleotides line up with TRBD2. CDR3 length: 14 residues. V gave up 11 bases and J gave up 0 bases; unmatched junction bases: 9. Germline V lookup: CDR1 MNHNY, CDR2 SVGAGI (reference sequence). The CDR3 is CAGGPSGFSYEQYF. CDR3 bases: TGTGCCGGCGGTCCTAGCGGGTTCTCCTACGAGCAGTACTTC.

V and J are TRBV18 and TRBJ1-3; D possibly corresponds to TRBD1 (6 bases). V was trimmed by 2 bases and J by 2 bases, leaving 10 bases between them. The CDR3 length is 15 residues. Per the germline V gene, CDR1 is KGHSH and CDR2 is LQKENI. CDR3 in DNA: TGTGCCAGCTCACCAGCGGACAGCCCTGGAAACACCATATATTTT. Encoded protein: CASSPADSPGNTIYF.

The chain employs TRBV7-9 and TRBJ2-7; 8 bases fit TRBD2. CDR1 and CDR2 from the germline V gene are SEHNR and FQNEAQ (reference sequence). The ends lost 5 bases at V and 6 bases at J; junction bases unmatched: 6. The CDR3 is 13 amino acids. CDR3 in DNA: TGTGCCAGCAGCACGACCCTAGCGGGCGAGCAGTACTTC. Its translation: CASSTTLAGEQYF.

The chain has TRBV11-2 and TRBJ2-5, with 11 bases identical to TRBD2. The trim removed 1 base at V and 4 bases at J, leaving 2 bases unmatched. The germline gives CDR1 SGHAT, CDR2 FQNNGV. The CDR3 is 15 residues long. The CDR3 DNA reads TGTGCCAGCAGCTTAGTTCTAGCGGGAGGAGAGACCCAGTACTTC. It translates to CASSLVLAGGETQYF.

In this sample, this clone turned up once. The chain couples TRBV28 to TRBJ1-3; D is unclear. Trimming stripped 2 bases from V and 2 bases from J, with 4 bases between. The CDR3 consists of 13 residues. Germline V gene lookup returns CDR1 MDHEN and CDR2 SYDVKM. CDR3 DNA: TGTGCCAGCAGTTTAGTAACTGGAAACACCATATATTTT. This codes for CASSLVTGNTIYF.

The chain is built from TRBV2 and TRBJ1-1; D remains ambiguous. Trimming stripped 3 bases from V and 0 bases from J, with 14 bases between. This CDR3 region has 16 residues. Germline V lookup: CDR1 SNHLY, CDR2 FYNNEI. As DNA, the CDR3 is TGTGCCAGCAGTGAGTTTCGGATCCAAATGAACACTGAAGCTTTCTTT. Protein sequence: CASSEFRIQMNTEAFF.

The chain employs TRBV2 and TRBJ1-1; TRBD1 is a possible D gene (5 bases). The CDR3 is 14 residues long. Germline CDR1 and CDR2: SNHLY and FYNNEI. Trimming cost V 1 base and J 0 bases, with 6 bases left between them. CDR3 sequence reads: CASSEGQMNTEAFF. In nucleotides, the CDR3 is TGTGCCAGCAGTGAAGGACAGATGAACACTGAAGCTTTCTTT.

This rearrangement joins TRBV6-1 to TRBJ2-1; D is perhaps TRBD2 (6 bases). The CDR3 has 15 amino acids. The V gene lost 3 bases and the J gene lost 1 base, with 10 bases spanning the gap. Germline CDR1 reads MNHNS; CDR2 reads SASEGT. The DNA of the CDR3 is TGTGCCAGCAGTGAGCGGGGATGGTCCTACAATGAGCAGTTCTTC. This sequence encodes CASSERGWSYNEQFF.

The chain links TRBV9 to TRBJ2-1; TRBD2 agrees at 8 bases. Germline CDR1 SGDLS, CDR2 YYNGEE. CDR3 length equals 15 residues. After removal of 2 bases from V and 5 bases from J, the junction contained 6 bases not matched to a gene. CDR3 amino acids: CASSVLLAGNNEQFF. As DNA, the CDR3 is TGTGCCAGCAGCGTCCTCCTAGCGGGTAACAATGAGCAGTTCTTC.

The genes are TRBV7-9 and TRBJ2-7; D remains unclear. Between the trimmed V and J ends, which lost 4 bases and 3 bases, there was a span of 10 bases. The CDR3 runs to 13 residues. Germline values: CDR1 SEHNR, CDR2 FQNEAQ (reference sequence). The CDR3 loop reads CASSSRPRYEQYF. CDR3 sequence (DNA): TGTGCCAGCAGCTCACGGCCCCGCTACGAGCAGTACTTC.

The chain carries TRBV28 and TRBJ2-5; 7 nucleotides align to TRBD2. CDR1 and CDR2 (germline): MDHEN, SYDVKM. CDR3 size: 15 residues. J lost 6 bases, V lost 7 bases, and 14 bases had no gene match. The CDR3 loop is CASKMADWGGKTQYF. In DNA form, the CDR3 reads TGTGCCAGCAAGATGGCCGATTGGGGGGGGAAGACCCAGTACTTC. Combining the CDR3 with reference TRBV28 and TRBJ2-5 gives the whole variable domain DVKVTQSSRYLVKRTGEKVFLECVQDMDHENMFWYRQDPGLGLRLIYFSYDVKMKEKGDIPEGYSVSREKKERFSLILESASTNQTSMYLCASKMADWGGKTQYFGPGTRLLVL.

The chain recombines TRBV5-4 with TRBJ2-3; 7 bases agree with TRBD2. Germline trimming cut 0 bases from V and 9 bases from J; bases unmatched to any gene: 4. This CDR3 is 13 amino acids long. From germline, CDR1 is SGHNT and CDR2 YYREEE (reference sequence). In DNA form, the CDR3 reads TGTGCCAGCAGCTTGGATGGGCGGGAGACGCAGTATTTT. Its protein product is CASSLDGRETQYF.

CDR3 amino acids: CASSLVLAGKYNEQFF. The CDR3 DNA sequence: TGTGCCAGCAGCTTAGTGCTAGCGGGAAAATACAATGAGCAGTTCTTC. The chain carries TRBV7-9 and TRBJ2-1; 9 positions agree with TRBD2. The CDR3 is 16 amino acids. The germline V gene encodes CDR1 SEHNR and CDR2 FQNEAQ (reference sequence). V lost 1 base, J lost 4 bases, and 5 bases stayed unmatched.

This rearrangement joins TRBV6-6 to TRBJ2-2, with D hard to call. The CDR3 has 12 amino acids. Germline loops: CDR1 MNHNY, CDR2 SVGAGI (reference sequence). V lost 8 bases, J lost 5 bases, and 9 bases lay in between. In nucleotides, the CDR3 is TGTGCCAGCTGGCGAGCGACCGGGGAGCTGTTTTTT. Protein sequence: CASWRATGELFF.

CDR3 nucleotide sequence: TGTGCCAGCGGGCAGGCGTCCTACGAGCAGTACTTC. It encodes CASGQASYEQYF. The chain combines TRBV2 with TRBJ2-7; D is undetermined. Germline CDR1 SNHLY, CDR2 FYNNEI. The CDR3 spans 12 residues. Trimming shortened V by 8 bases and J by 1 base, and 9 bases separated the two germline ends.